One and the same sample provided the 10 T cell receptor beta chains below, sequenced in a study of cytomegalovirus exposure and HLA in healthy donors. In the PCR, 60 Vbeta and 13 Jbeta primers were used. The method was immunoSEQ multiplex PCR; TCRdb's version includes in-frame clones alone and lacks a portion of them. The table lists 100,000 to 150,000 clones. Sequenced: PBMCs. Receptor source: a man between 18 and 35 years old in good health and CMV-seronegative.

The V call is TRBV5-1, the J call TRBJ1-5; D is unresolved. The CDR3 is 15 residues long. V was cut by 2 bases and J by 2 bases, with 11 bases left in between. Germline CDR1 SGHRS, CDR2 YFSETQ. In DNA form, the CDR3 reads TGCGCCAGCAGCTTCGCGGGCTTGGGCAATCAGCCCCAGCATTTT. Translation gives CASSFAGLGNQPQHF.

The gene calls are TRBV7-2 and TRBJ1-1; a possible D gene is TRBD1 (5 bases). CDR1 and CDR2 (germline): SGHTA, FQGNSA. The CDR3 has 14 amino acids. V was cut by 1 base and J by 5 bases, with 11 bases left in between. CDR3 loop: CASSLVGGRTEAFF. DNA of the CDR3: TGTGCCAGCAGCTTAGTTGGGGGGAGGACTGAAGCTTTCTTT.

The V call is TRBV19, the J call TRBJ2-7; 10 nucleotides agree with TRBD1. Germline V gene lookup returns CDR1 LNHDA and CDR2 SQIVND (reference sequence). The CDR3 totals 15 residues. J gave up 9 bases and V 6 bases, and 14 bases lay outside the gene matches. In DNA form, the CDR3 reads TGTGCCAGTAGCCTACATCCGGGACAGGGGTTTACGCAGTACTTC. Translated, it gives CASSLHPGQGFTQYF.

The V call is TRBV30, the J call TRBJ1-3, with D unresolved. The V gene's germline CDR1 is GTSNPN and CDR2 SVGIG (reference sequence). Trimming pared 7 bases from V and 2 bases from J, leaving 12 bases between. The CDR3 totals 13 residues. The CDR3 DNA is TGTGCCTACCGGGTCGGGGCTGGAAACACCATATATTTT. Translation gives CAYRVGAGNTIYF.

V is TRBV19 and J is TRBJ1-2; 8 nucleotides align to TRBD1. V lost 4 bases, J lost 7 bases, and 2 bases stayed unmatched. This CDR3 contains 12 residues. CDR1 is LNHDA and CDR2 is SQIVND in the germline V gene (reference sequence). CDR3 sequence reads: CASSNRGIGYTF. The CDR3 DNA sequence: TGTGCCAGTAGTAACAGGGGGATTGGCTACACCTTC.

The rearrangement joins TRBV5-5 to TRBJ1-5; D is unresolved. The germline CDR1 and CDR2 sequences are SGHKS and YYEKEE (reference sequence). The CDR3 is made up of 14 amino acids. The V end was cut by 4 bases, the J end by 4 bases, with 12 bases between. The CDR3 spells CASSPFGSNQPQHF. The CDR3 DNA sequence: TGTGCCAGCAGCCCGTTCGGGAGTAATCAGCCCCAGCATTTT.

Note on this clone: In the same sample, other DNA sequences code for this CDR3. V and J are TRBV7-2 and TRBJ2-1; no definite D call. Trimming took off 2 bases at V and 4 bases at J, with 6 bases between the two ends. The CDR3 sequence is 13 residues long. Germline CDR1 SGHTA, CDR2 FQGNSA. In nucleotides, the CDR3 is TGTGCCAGCAGCTTATCTAGATACAATGAGCAGTTCTTC. Translating it yields CASSLSRYNEQFF.

This chain links TRBV7-2 with TRBJ1-1; D is perhaps TRBD1 (6 bases). This CDR3 spans 15 amino acids. The germline CDR1 and CDR2 sequences are SGHTA and FQGNSA. Trimming pared 0 bases from V and 5 bases from J, leaving 13 bases between. DNA of the CDR3: TGTGCCAGCAGCTTAGCGCCAGGGGCCGGGACTGAAGCTTTCTTT. Residues: CASSLAPGAGTEAFF. The full variable domain, rest sourced from reference TRBV7-2 and TRBJ1-1, is GAGVSQSPSNKVTEKGKDVELRCDPISGHTALYWYRQSLGQGLEFLIYFQGNSAPDKSGLPSDRFSAERTGGSVSTLTIQRTQQEDSAVYLCASSLAPGAGTEAFFGQGTRLTVV.

The V and J genes are TRBV6-6 and TRBJ2-1; 9 bases map to TRBD1. The V segment lost 7 bases and the J segment 5 bases; nucleotides outside the gene matches: 9. The CDR3 is 15 amino acids. Germline CDR1 is MNHNY and CDR2 is SVGAGI (reference sequence). CDR3 residues: CASIADRGRHNEQFF. The CDR3 bases are TGTGCCAGCATCGCGGACAGGGGCCGCCACAATGAGCAGTTCTTC.

The CDR3 DNA reads as TGTGCCAGCAGCGAAGGACTAAGAGTAGCTTTTTCCTACGAGCAGTACTTC. Encoded protein: CASSEGLRVAFSYEQYF. The J gene is TRBJ2-7, the V gene TRBV7-9, with D maybe TRBD2 (6 bases). The V end lost 5 bases, the J end lost 1 base, and 21 bases lay between the germline ends. Germline CDR1 SEHNR, CDR2 FQNEAQ (reference sequence). The CDR3 is made up of 17 amino acids.